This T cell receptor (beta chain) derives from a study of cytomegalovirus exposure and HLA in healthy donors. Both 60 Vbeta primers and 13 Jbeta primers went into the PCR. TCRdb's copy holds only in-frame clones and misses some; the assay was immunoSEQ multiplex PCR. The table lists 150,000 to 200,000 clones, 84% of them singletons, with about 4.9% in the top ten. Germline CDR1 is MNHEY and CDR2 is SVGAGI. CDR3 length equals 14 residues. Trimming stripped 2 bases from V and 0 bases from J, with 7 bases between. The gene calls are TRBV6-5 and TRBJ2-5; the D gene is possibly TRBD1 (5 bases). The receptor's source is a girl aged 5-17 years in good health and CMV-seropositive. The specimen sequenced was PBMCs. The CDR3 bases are TGTGCCAGCAGTTACGGGGCTCACCAAGAGACCCAGTACTTC. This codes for CASSYGAHQETQYF.